This T cell receptor beta chain stems from a study of shared clonotypes between healthy human individuals. The repertoire was sequenced with immunoSEQ multiplex PCR; TCRdb's copy has only in-frame clones and lacks some. The sample consists of approximately 2.5 million clones, 93% of them appearing once. Findings of the study overall: Memory subsets had estimated richness that was generally smaller than that of naive subsets.

The CDR3 spans 14 residues. After removal of 6 bases from V and 5 bases from J, the junction contained 5 bases not matched to a gene. Germline V lookup: CDR1 MNHEY, CDR2 SVGAGI. Notes on this clone: The antigen remains unidentified.

The V call is TRBV6-5, the J call TRBJ2-2; 8 bases fit TRBD1. Sequencing input: naive CD4+ T cells from PBMCs. Regarding subset: CD45RA+ positively selected. This sequence was found in a young man in good health. Some clones in this sample may be carry-over from other donors' samples. The CDR3 region is CASSGTGRTGELFF. The CDR3, as DNA: TGTGCCAGCAGCGGGACAGGACGGACCGGGGAGCTGTTTTTT.